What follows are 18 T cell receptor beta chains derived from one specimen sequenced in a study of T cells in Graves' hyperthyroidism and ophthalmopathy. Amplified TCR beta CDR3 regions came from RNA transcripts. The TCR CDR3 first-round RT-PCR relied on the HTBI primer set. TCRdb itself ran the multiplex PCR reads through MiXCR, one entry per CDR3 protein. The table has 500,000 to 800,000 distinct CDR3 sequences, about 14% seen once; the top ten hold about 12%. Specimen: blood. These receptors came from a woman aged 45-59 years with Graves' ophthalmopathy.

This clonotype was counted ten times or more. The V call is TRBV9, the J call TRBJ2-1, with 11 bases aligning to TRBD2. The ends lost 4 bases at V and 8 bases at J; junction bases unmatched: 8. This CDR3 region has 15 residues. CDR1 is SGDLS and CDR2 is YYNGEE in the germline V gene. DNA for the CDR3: TGTGCCAGCAGCTTAGCGGGAGGGGTTCTGGATGAGCAGTTCTTC. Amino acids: CASSLAGGVLDEQFF.

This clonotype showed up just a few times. Here the CDR3 DNA reads TGTGCCAGCAGTTTTGGACAGTATAGCAATCAGCCCCAGCATTTT. Protein sequence: CASSFGQYSNQPQHF. The V gene is TRBV28, the J gene TRBJ1-5; the D gene is possibly TRBD1 (6 bases). The V end lost 3 bases, the J end lost 0 bases, and 9 bases lay between the germline ends. Germline V gene data show CDR1 as MDHEN and CDR2 as SYDVKM. This CDR3 spans 15 amino acids.

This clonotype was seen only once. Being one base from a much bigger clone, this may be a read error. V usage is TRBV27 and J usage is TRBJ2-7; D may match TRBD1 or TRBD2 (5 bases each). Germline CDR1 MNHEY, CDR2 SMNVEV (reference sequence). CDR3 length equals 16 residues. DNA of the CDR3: TGTACCAGCAGTCGAACTAGGGGCGGGTTGAACTACGAGCAGTACTTC. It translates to CTSSRTRGGLNYEQYF.

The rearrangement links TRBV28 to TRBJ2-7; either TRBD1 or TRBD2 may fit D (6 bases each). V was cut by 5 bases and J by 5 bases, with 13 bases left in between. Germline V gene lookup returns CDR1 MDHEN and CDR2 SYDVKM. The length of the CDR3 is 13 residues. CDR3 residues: CASSPRGRNEQYF. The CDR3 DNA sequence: TGTGCCAGCAGTCCCCGGGGGCGGAACGAGCAGTACTTC.

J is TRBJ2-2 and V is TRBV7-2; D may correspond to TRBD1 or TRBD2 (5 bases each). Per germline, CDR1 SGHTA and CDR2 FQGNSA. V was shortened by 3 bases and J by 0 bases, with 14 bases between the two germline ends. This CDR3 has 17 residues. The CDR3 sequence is CASSFPAGGANTGELFF. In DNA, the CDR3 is TGTGCCAGCAGCTTTCCAGCTGGGGGTGCGAACACCGGGGAGCTGTTTTTT.

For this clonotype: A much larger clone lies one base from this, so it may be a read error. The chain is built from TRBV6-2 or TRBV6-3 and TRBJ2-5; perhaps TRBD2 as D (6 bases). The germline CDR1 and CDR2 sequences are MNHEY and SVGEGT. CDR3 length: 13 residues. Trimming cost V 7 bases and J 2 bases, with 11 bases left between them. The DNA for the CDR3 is TGTGCCAGCAAGACTAGGGGACAAGAGACCCAGTACTTC. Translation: CASKTRGQETQYF.

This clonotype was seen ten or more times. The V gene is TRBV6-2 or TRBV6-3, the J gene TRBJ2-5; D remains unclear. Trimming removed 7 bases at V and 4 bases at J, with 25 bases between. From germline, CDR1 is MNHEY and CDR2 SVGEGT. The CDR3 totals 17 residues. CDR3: CASTSKTPLTPAETQYF. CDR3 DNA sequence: TGTGCCAGCACCTCGAAAACCCCTTTAACTCCCGCAGAGACCCAGTACTTC.

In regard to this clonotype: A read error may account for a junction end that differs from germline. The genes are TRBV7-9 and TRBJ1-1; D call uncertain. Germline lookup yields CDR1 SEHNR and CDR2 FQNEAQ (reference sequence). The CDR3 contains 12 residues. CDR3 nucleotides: TGTGCCAGCAGCTTAGGCGCTACTGGAGCTTTCTTT. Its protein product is CASSLGATGAFF.

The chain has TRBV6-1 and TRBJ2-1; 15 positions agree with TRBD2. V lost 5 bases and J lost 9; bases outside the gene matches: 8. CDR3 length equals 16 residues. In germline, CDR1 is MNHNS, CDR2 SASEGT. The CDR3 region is CASSSRTSGREGEQFF. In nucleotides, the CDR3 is TGTGCCAGCAGTTCCCGGACTAGCGGGAGGGAAGGTGAGCAGTTCTTC.

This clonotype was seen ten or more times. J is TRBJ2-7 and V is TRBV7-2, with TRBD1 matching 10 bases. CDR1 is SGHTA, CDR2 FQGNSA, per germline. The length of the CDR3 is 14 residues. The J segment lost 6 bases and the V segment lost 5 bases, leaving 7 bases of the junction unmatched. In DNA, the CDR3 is TGTGCCAGCAGCATAGGACAGGGGGGGCTCGAGCAGTACTTC. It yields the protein CASSIGQGGLEQYF.

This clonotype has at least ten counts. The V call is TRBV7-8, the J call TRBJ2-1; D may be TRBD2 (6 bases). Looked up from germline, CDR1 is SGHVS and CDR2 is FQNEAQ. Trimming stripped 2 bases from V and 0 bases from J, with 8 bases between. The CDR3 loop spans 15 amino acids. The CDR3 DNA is TGTGCCAGCAGCTTACTAGCGAACTCCTACAATGAGCAGTTCTTC. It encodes CASSLLANSYNEQFF.

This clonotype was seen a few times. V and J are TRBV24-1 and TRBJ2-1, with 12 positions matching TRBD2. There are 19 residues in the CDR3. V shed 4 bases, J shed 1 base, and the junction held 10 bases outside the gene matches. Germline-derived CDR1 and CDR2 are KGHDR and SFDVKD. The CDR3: CATSDPTSGRESSYNEQFF. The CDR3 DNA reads TGTGCCACCAGTGACCCGACTAGCGGGAGAGAGTCTTCCTACAATGAGCAGTTCTTC.

The CDR3 region is CASSLGGQGLRNEQYF. The CDR3 DNA reads TGTGCCAGCAGCTTGGGGGGACAGGGTTTAAGAAACGAGCAGTACTTC. This rearrangement joins TRBV7-6 to TRBJ2-7; TRBD1 aligns across 9 bases. The junction had 11 bases not matched to a gene; V was cut back by 3 bases and J by 5 bases. CDR1 is SGHVS and CDR2 is FNYEAQ in the germline V gene. This CDR3 is built from 16 residues.

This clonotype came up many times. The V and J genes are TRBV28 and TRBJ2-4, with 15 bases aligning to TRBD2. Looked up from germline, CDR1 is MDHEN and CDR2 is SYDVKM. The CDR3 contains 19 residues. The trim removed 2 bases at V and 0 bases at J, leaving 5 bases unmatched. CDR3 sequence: CASSLQGLAGGLAKNIQYF. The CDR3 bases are TGTGCCAGCAGTTTACAGGGACTAGCGGGGGGACTAGCCAAAAACATTCAGTACTTC.

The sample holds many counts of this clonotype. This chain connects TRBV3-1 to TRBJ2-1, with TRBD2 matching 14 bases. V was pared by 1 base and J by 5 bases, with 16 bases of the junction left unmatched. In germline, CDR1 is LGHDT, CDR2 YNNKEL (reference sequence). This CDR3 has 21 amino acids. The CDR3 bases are TGTGCCAGCAGCCAAGCGAGCCGACTAGCGGGAGGGCTACGACAAAACAATGAGCAGTTCTTC. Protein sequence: CASSQASRLAGGLRQNNEQFF.

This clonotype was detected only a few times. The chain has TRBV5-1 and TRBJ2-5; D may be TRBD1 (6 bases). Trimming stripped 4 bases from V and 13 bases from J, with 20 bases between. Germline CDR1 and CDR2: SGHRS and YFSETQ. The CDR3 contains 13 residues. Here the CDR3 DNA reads TGCGCCAGCAGCCAAACAGGGACAAAAAGGATGTACTTC. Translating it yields CASSQTGTKRMYF.

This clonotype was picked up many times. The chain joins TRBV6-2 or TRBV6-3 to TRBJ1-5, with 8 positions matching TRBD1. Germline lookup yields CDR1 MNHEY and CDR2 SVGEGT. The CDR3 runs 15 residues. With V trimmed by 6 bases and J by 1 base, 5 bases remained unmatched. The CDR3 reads CASRLDRASNQPQHF. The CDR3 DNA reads TGTGCCAGCAGATTGGACAGGGCGAGCAATCAGCCCCAGCATTTT.

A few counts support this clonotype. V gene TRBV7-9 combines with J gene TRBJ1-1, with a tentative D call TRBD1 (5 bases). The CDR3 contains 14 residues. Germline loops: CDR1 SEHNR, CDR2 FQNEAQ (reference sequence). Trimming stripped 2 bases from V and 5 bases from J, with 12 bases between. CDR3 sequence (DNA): TGTGCCAGCAGCTTACAGGGACCCATGACTGAAGCTTTCTTT. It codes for CASSLQGPMTEAFF.